These 4 T cell receptor delta chains were sequenced from one sample in a study of DNA immune sequencing with unique molecular identifiers. Primers for all 8 TRDV and 4 TRDJ genes amplified genomic DNA in 32-plex. In about 3 barcoding PCR cycles, molecules received a 12-nucleotide UMI, then adapter PCR followed. TCRdb re-called clones from the multiplex PCR reads using CATT. The data show approximately 2,000 delta-chain clones, 13% to 15% seen once. Sequenced: gamma-delta T cells enriched from blood buffy coat, or unenriched PBMCs (not recorded which). Receptors were obtained from a human donor in good health.

The chain recombines TRDV1 with TRDJ1, with TRDD2 identical over 8 bases. TCRdb is silent on the J gene; assignment here came from matching the DNA to germline. The CDR3 loop spans 22 amino acids. Germline loops: CDR1 TSWWSYY, CDR2 QGS. J lost 0 bases, V lost 0 bases, and 21 bases had no gene match. As DNA, the CDR3 is TGTGCTCTTGGGGAACTTTCTTCCTACGCCCCGGGGGCCTACATTTACACCGATAAACTCATCTTT. Its protein product is CALGELSSYAPGAYIYTDKLIF.

This clone is termed medium-sized (0.01 to 0.1%). The gene calls are TRDV2 and TRDJ1, with TRDD3 matching over 12 bases. This CDR3 spans 18 amino acids. With V trimmed by 4 bases and J by 0 bases, 11 bases remained unmatched. Germline-derived CDR1 and CDR2 are GEAIGNYY and EKD. The CDR3 region has the DNA TGTGCCTGTGATCCTCTACTGGGGGATACAGATTACACCGATAAACTCATCTTT. It yields the protein CACDPLLGDTDYTDKLIF.

There are a few counts of this clone. TCRdb's entry gives the protein of a much larger clone, which mismatches this DNA's translation at residue 7, likely from a read error; the protein reported here is translated from the DNA. The gene calls are TRDV2 and TRDJ1; 11 nucleotides align to TRDD3. Germline V gene data show CDR1 as GEAIGNYY and CDR2 as EKD. The junction had 11 bases not matched to a gene; V was cut back by 0 bases and J by 0 bases. CDR3 size: 19 residues. CDR3 sequence (DNA): TGTGCCTGTGACACCCTTGAAGCTGGGGGATACCCGGACACCGATAAACTCATCTTT. Translating it yields CACDTLEAGGYPDTDKLIF.

This clone rates as medium-sized (0.01 to 0.1%). This chain links TRDV1 with TRDJ1, with unresolved D. The CDR3 is made up of 12 amino acids. CDR1 is TSWWSYY, CDR2 QGS, per germline. V was cut by 4 bases and J by 5 bases, with 8 bases left in between. The CDR3 DNA sequence: TGTGCTCTTGGGGTTTTGGATGATAAACTCATCTTT. It encodes CALGVLDDKLIF.